What follows describes a single T cell receptor (beta chain). No antigen is known for it. The germline gene is not matched at one end of the junction; a read error may be the cause. Clones were sequenced by immunoSEQ multiplex PCR, and TCRdb holds only the in-frame ones, with some missing. The sample records around 300,000 clones, 87% being singletons. The data are from a study of shared clonotypes between healthy human individuals. Broader study findings: The authors sampled blood alone, and tissue repertoires likely differ.

All donors were Caucasian adults living in Nashville, Tennessee. This CDR3 has 15 residues. Germline CDR1 reads MGHRA; CDR2 reads YSYEKL. The sequenced sample was memory CD8+ T cells sorted from blood. Subset in this sample: CD45RO+ cells pooled with CCR7-negative TemRA cells. The rearrangement uses TRBV4-1 and TRBJ1-5, with D hard to call. The TCR comes from a man aged 18-30 years in good health. The CDR3 reads CASSQTPGSDQPQHF. The CDR3 nucleotides are TGCGCCAGCAGCCAAACCCCAGGTAGCGATCAGCCCCAGCATTTT.